This is a list of T cell receptor beta chains from one sample in a study of T cells in Graves' hyperthyroidism and ophthalmopathy. TCRdb reprocessed the multiplex PCR reads via MiXCR and lists one record per CDR3 protein. Of 400,000 to 500,000 distinct CDR3 sequences in the sample, around an eighth were seen once. The sequenced sample consisted of blood. The receptors derive from a woman aged 18-29 years with Graves' hyperthyroidism. Each CDR3 is given with its conserved first and last residue. The D gene is left open where the match is weak. Clone size appears in some rows only: once, few, many, or a class for an expanded clone.

CDR3aa: CASSVLLLVPLSYEQYF
CDR3nt: TGTGCCAGCAGTGTTTTACTTCTAGTTCCCCTCTCCTACGAGCAGTACTTC
abundance: few
d_gene: NA
j_gene: TRBJ2-7
v_gene: TRBV6-1

CDR3aa: CSVEGGHRRHEQFF
CDR3nt: TGCAGCGTTGAAGGGGGCCACCGAAGGCATGAGCAGTTCTTC
abundance: NA
d_gene: NA
j_gene: TRBJ2-1
v_gene: TRBV29-1

CDR3aa: CASRFDSQETQYF
CDR3nt: TGTGCCAGCAGATTTGACAGCCAAGAGACCCAGTACTTC
abundance: many
d_gene: NA
j_gene: TRBJ2-5
v_gene: TRBV11-2

CDR3aa: CSVEPRTGTYF
CDR3nt: TGCAGCGTTGAACCCCGGACAGGGACGTACTTC
abundance: NA
d_gene: TRBD1
j_gene: TRBJ2-5
v_gene: TRBV29-1

CDR3aa: CASSQDGATDTQYF
CDR3nt: TGTGCCAGCAGCCAAGATGGGGCCACAGATACGCAGTATTTT
abundance: many
d_gene: NA
j_gene: TRBJ2-3
v_gene: TRBV14

CDR3aa: CASSQDHRGLREQYF
CDR3nt: TGTGCCAGCAGCCAAGATCACAGGGGGCTGAGGGAGCAGTACTTC
abundance: few
d_gene: TRBD1
j_gene: TRBJ2-7
v_gene: TRBV3-1

CDR3aa: CASSHRGGVGTEAFF
CDR3nt: TGTGCCAGCAGTCACCGGGGGGGAGTGGGCACTGAAGCTTTCTTT
abundance: many
d_gene: NA
j_gene: TRBJ1-1
v_gene: TRBV6-1

CDR3aa: CASSIGDRGYGYTF
CDR3nt: TGTGCCAGCAGCATTGGGGACAGGGGCTATGGCTACACCTTC
abundance: NA
d_gene: TRBD1
j_gene: TRBJ1-2
v_gene: TRBV5-6

CDR3aa: CASSQGVLAGGPGDTQYF
CDR3nt: TGTGCCAGCAGCCAAGGGGTCCTAGCGGGAGGGCCGGGAGATACGCAGTATTTT
abundance: NA
d_gene: TRBD2
j_gene: TRBJ2-3
v_gene: TRBV4-2

CDR3aa: CASSGTWTASGANVLTF
CDR3nt: TGCGCCAGCAGCGGAACTTGGACAGCGTCTGGGGCCAACGTCCTGACTTTC
abundance: many
d_gene: NA
j_gene: TRBJ2-6
v_gene: TRBV5-1

CDR3aa: CATTTARNNSPLHF
CDR3nt: TGTGCCACCACGACAGCCAGAAATAATTCACCCCTCCACTTT
abundance: many
d_gene: NA
j_gene: TRBJ1-6
v_gene: TRBV19

CDR3aa: CASSLGEWGEQFF
CDR3nt: TGTGCCAGCAGCTTAGGAGAGTGGGGTGAGCAGTTCTTC
abundance: many
d_gene: NA
j_gene: TRBJ2-1
v_gene: TRBV7-6

CDR3aa: CASSPISRGDDGYTF
CDR3nt: TGTGCCAGCTCACCCATTTCAAGGGGGGACGATGGCTACACCTTC
abundance: many
d_gene: NA
j_gene: TRBJ1-2
v_gene: TRBV18

CDR3aa: CASSPARGEAFF
CDR3nt: TGTGCCAGCAGTCCCGCCAGGGGTGAAGCTTTCTTT
abundance: many
d_gene: NA
j_gene: TRBJ1-1
v_gene: TRBV12-3/TRBV12-4

CDR3aa: CASRQGYSNQPQHF
CDR3nt: TGTGCCTCGCGGCAGGGCTATAGCAATCAGCCCCAGCATTTT
abundance: many
d_gene: NA
j_gene: TRBJ1-5
v_gene: TRBV10-3

CDR3aa: CASSPRPTAKGGNTIYF
CDR3nt: TGTGCCAGCTCACCACGACCGACCGCCAAAGGGGGAAACACCATATATTTT
abundance: NA
d_gene: NA
j_gene: TRBJ1-3
v_gene: TRBV18

CDR3aa: CASGRDRPANEKLFF
CDR3nt: TGTGCCAGCGGACGAGATCGACCGGCTAATGAAAAACTGTTTTTT
abundance: many
d_gene: NA
j_gene: TRBJ1-4
v_gene: TRBV2

CDR3aa: CASSLPVDYSNQPQHF
CDR3nt: TGTGCCAGCAGTCTCCCCGTCGACTATAGCAATCAGCCCCAGCATTTT
abundance: many
d_gene: NA
j_gene: TRBJ1-5
v_gene: TRBV28

CDR3aa: CASSAGANQPQHF
CDR3nt: TGTGCCAGCAGCGCAGGTGCCAACCAGCCCCAGCATTTT
abundance: NA
d_gene: NA
j_gene: TRBJ1-5
v_gene: TRBV3-1

CDR3aa: CASSQLANAGELFF
CDR3nt: TGTGCCAGCAGCCAATTAGCGAACGCCGGGGAGCTGTTTTTT
abundance: many
d_gene: NA
j_gene: TRBJ2-2
v_gene: TRBV3-1

CDR3aa: CAWSTGQGAHSSGNTIYF
CDR3nt: TGTGCCTGGAGTACCGGACAGGGGGCGCATAGCTCTGGAAACACCATATATTTT
abundance: many
d_gene: TRBD1
j_gene: TRBJ1-3
v_gene: TRBV30

CDR3aa: CASSSPGTSGNEQFF
CDR3nt: TGTGCCAGCAGCTCCCCCGGGACTAGTGGTAATGAGCAGTTCTTC
abundance: many
d_gene: TRBD2
j_gene: TRBJ2-1
v_gene: TRBV7-3

CDR3aa: CASGIGTEPQPQHF
CDR3nt: TGTGCTAGTGGCATAGGGACAGAACCACAGCCCCAGCATTTT
abundance: many
d_gene: TRBD1
j_gene: TRBJ1-5
v_gene: TRBV12-5

CDR3aa: CSAREGTSLNEQFF
CDR3nt: TGCAGTGCTAGAGAAGGGACTAGCCTTAATGAGCAGTTCTTC
abundance: many
d_gene: TRBD2
j_gene: TRBJ2-1
v_gene: TRBV20-1

CDR3aa: CSASSGLAAYNEQFF
CDR3nt: TGCAGTGCTAGCTCGGGACTAGCGGCCTACAATGAGCAGTTCTTC
abundance: NA
d_gene: TRBD2
j_gene: TRBJ2-1
v_gene: TRBV20-1

CDR3aa: CASSQAGISGTEAFF
CDR3nt: TGCGCCAGCAGTCAAGCAGGGATCTCCGGCACTGAAGCTTTCTTT
abundance: many
d_gene: NA
j_gene: TRBJ1-1
v_gene: TRBV5-1

CDR3aa: CASSLMGLNNEQFF
CDR3nt: TGTGCCAGCAGTCTCATGGGACTAAACAATGAGCAGTTCTTC
abundance: few
d_gene: TRBD2
j_gene: TRBJ2-1
v_gene: TRBV27

CDR3aa: CASSASGYEQYF
CDR3nt: TGTGCCAGCTCTGCCTCCGGATACGAGCAGTACTTC
abundance: few
d_gene: NA
j_gene: TRBJ2-7
v_gene: TRBV19

CDR3aa: CASSQRVNTEAFF
CDR3nt: TGTGCCAGCAGCCAGAGGGTTAACACTGAAGCTTTCTTT
abundance: many
d_gene: NA
j_gene: TRBJ1-1
v_gene: TRBV3-1

CDR3aa: CSARDEGPSREQYF
CDR3nt: TGCAGTGCTAGAGATGAGGGACCTTCCCGGGAGCAGTACTTC
abundance: many
d_gene: NA
j_gene: TRBJ2-7
v_gene: TRBV20-1

CDR3aa: CATSPKAGGYTEAFF
CDR3nt: TGTGCCACATCGCCCAAAGCAGGGGGCTACACTGAAGCTTTCTTT
abundance: few
d_gene: TRBD1
j_gene: TRBJ1-1
v_gene: TRBV6-1

CDR3aa: CSASPSGSEYNEQFF
CDR3nt: TGCAGTGCTAGCCCTAGCGGGAGCGAATACAATGAGCAGTTCTTC
abundance: many
d_gene: TRBD2
j_gene: TRBJ2-1
v_gene: TRBV20-1

CDR3aa: CASSLRPAESSYNEQFF
CDR3nt: TGTGCCAGCAGCTTACGGCCAGCGGAGAGCTCCTACAATGAGCAGTTCTTC
abundance: many
d_gene: NA
j_gene: TRBJ2-1
v_gene: TRBV11-2

CDR3aa: CASSQPLAQQFF
CDR3nt: TGTGCCAGCAGCCAACCACTAGCGCAGCAGTTCTTC
abundance: many
d_gene: TRBD2
j_gene: TRBJ2-1
v_gene: TRBV28

CDR3aa: CASSLSPFEQFF
CDR3nt: TGTGCCAGCAGTTTATCACCGTTTGAGCAGTTCTTC
abundance: many
d_gene: NA
j_gene: TRBJ2-1
v_gene: TRBV12-3/TRBV12-4

CDR3aa: CASSQSRAMNTEAFF
CDR3nt: TGTGCCAGCAGCCAAAGCCGGGCAATGAACACTGAAGCTTTCTTT
abundance: few
d_gene: NA
j_gene: TRBJ1-1
v_gene: TRBV7-2

CDR3aa: CASSTGTSWGQYF
CDR3nt: TGTGCCAGCAGCACCGGGACCTCGTGGGGCCAGTACTTC
abundance: NA
d_gene: NA
j_gene: TRBJ2-5
v_gene: TRBV6-1

CDR3aa: CSVGGTGDHYGYTF
CDR3nt: TGCAGCGTCGGCGGGACAGGGGATCACTATGGCTACACCTTC
abundance: NA
d_gene: TRBD1
j_gene: TRBJ1-2
v_gene: TRBV29-1

CDR3aa: CASSLTSGSDEQFF
CDR3nt: TGTGCCAGCAGTTTGACTAGCGGGAGCGATGAGCAGTTCTTC
abundance: few
d_gene: TRBD2
j_gene: TRBJ2-1
v_gene: TRBV12-3/TRBV12-4

CDR3aa: CASSLLSGGTDTQYF
CDR3nt: TGTGCCAGCAGTTTACTCTCGGGCGGCACAGATACGCAGTATTTT
abundance: many
d_gene: NA
j_gene: TRBJ2-3
v_gene: TRBV12-3/TRBV12-4

CDR3aa: CASSPLGPLEGYNQPQHF
CDR3nt: TGTGCCAGCTCACCTCTTGGACCGTTGGAAGGTTACAATCAGCCCCAGCATTTT
abundance: NA
d_gene: NA
j_gene: TRBJ1-5
v_gene: TRBV18

CDR3aa: CASSWGSGEYEQYF
CDR3nt: TGTGCCAGCAGCTGGGGGAGCGGGGAATACGAGCAGTACTTC
abundance: NA
d_gene: TRBD2
j_gene: TRBJ2-7
v_gene: TRBV11-2

CDR3aa: CSASPRGDSSYNEQFF
CDR3nt: TGCAGTGCTAGCCCTCGAGGGGACAGCTCCTACAATGAGCAGTTCTTC
abundance: NA
d_gene: TRBD1
j_gene: TRBJ2-1
v_gene: TRBV20-1

CDR3aa: CASSYGTAQNEKLFF
CDR3nt: TGTGCCAGCAGCTACGGGACAGCTCAGAATGAAAAACTGTTTTTT
abundance: NA
d_gene: TRBD1
j_gene: TRBJ1-4
v_gene: TRBV7-9